The clone carrying this T cell receptor beta chain has just a few counts. Antigen unknown. CDR1 MNHNS and CDR2 SASEGT come from the germline V gene. The CDR3 totals 16 residues. V was pared by 6 bases and J by 6 bases, with 18 bases between. A single record per CDR3 protein comes from TCRdb applying MiXCR to the RT-PCR reads. The sample lists over 450,000 distinct CDR3 sequences; 10% to 15% were seen once. This sample was included in a study of response to subunit inactivated influenza vaccine. Study-level results: Authors suggested few new T cells are recruited by each seasonal influenza vaccination.

The origin of this receptor is a man between 45 and 60 years old who received an inactivated influenza vaccine. The chain carries TRBV6-1 and TRBJ1-6, with D tentatively TRBD1 (5 bases). This sample comprised PBMCs from blood, obtained roughly 6 weeks after vaccination. CDR3 sequence: CASRTGRRSVNSPLHF. For the CDR3, the DNA is TGTGCCAGCAGAACAGGACGGCGGTCGGTTAATTCACCCCTCCACTTT.